This is a list of T cell receptor beta chains from one sample in a study of T cell responses to AZD1222 COVID-19 vaccine. This table comes from immunoSEQ multiplex PCR, and its TCRdb copy is limited to in-frame clones, with some not included. This sample has some 140,000 clones, with approximately 90% found just once. The sequenced sample was peripheral blood, obtained on day 0 of AZD1222 vaccination. The receptor source for this set is an adult in good health. Both conserved end residues are part of each CDR3. D genes are given only for firm matches. For some rows the clone size is stated as once, few or many, or as a class when expanded; others skip it.

V gene: TRBV28
J gene: TRBJ1-2
D gene: NA
clone size: NA
CDR3 DNA: TGTGCCAGCAGTTTATCGTACGGGTATGGCTACACCTTC
CDR3 protein: CASSLSYGYGYTF

V gene: TRBV15
J gene: TRBJ1-5
D gene: NA
clone size: NA
CDR3 DNA: TGTGCCACCAGCAGACAGGGTGGGGGCCTCGGTCAGCCCCAGCATTTT
CDR3 protein: CATSRQGGGLGQPQHF

V gene: TRBV9
J gene: TRBJ1-1
D gene: NA
clone size: NA
CDR3 DNA: TGTGCCAGCAGCGTAGGGTACACTGAAGCTTTCTTT
CDR3 protein: CASSVGYTEAFF

V gene: TRBV7-3
J gene: TRBJ2-3
D gene: TRBD2
clone size: NA
CDR3 DNA: TGTGCCAGCAGCACCCTGGGTAGCGGGGCAACCAGAGATACGCAGTATTTT
CDR3 protein: CASSTLGSGATRDTQYF

V gene: TRBV15
J gene: TRBJ2-7
D gene: TRBD2
clone size: NA
CDR3 DNA: TGTGCCACCAGCTCAAAGAGACTAGCTAATACCTACGAGCAGTACTTC
CDR3 protein: CATSSKRLANTYEQYF

V gene: TRBV30
J gene: TRBJ1-5
D gene: TRBD1
clone size: NA
CDR3 DNA: TGTGCCTGGGGTGCTATGGACAGGCTAGCGCGACAGCCCCAGCATTTT
CDR3 protein: CAWGAMDRLARQPQHF

V gene: TRBV7-9
J gene: TRBJ2-5
D gene: TRBD2
clone size: NA
CDR3 DNA: TGTGCCAGCAGCTCGGGACTAAAAGAGACCCAGTACTTC
CDR3 protein: CASSSGLKETQYF

V gene: TRBV28
J gene: TRBJ1-1
D gene: NA
clone size: once
CDR3 DNA: TGTGCCAGCAGTTCGCCTTCACCCGGGGCTTTCTTT
CDR3 protein: CASSSPSPGAFF

V gene: TRBV10-3
J gene: TRBJ1-1
D gene: NA
clone size: few
CDR3 DNA: TGTGCCACCCGGGGGCGGTTCAGATACACTGAAGCTTTCTTT
CDR3 protein: CATRGRFRYTEAFF

V gene: TRBV5-1
J gene: TRBJ1-2
D gene: NA
clone size: NA
CDR3 DNA: TGCGCCAGCAGTCCAGGCCAAACCGGCTACACCTTC
CDR3 protein: CASSPGQTGYTF

V gene: TRBV27
J gene: TRBJ2-7
D gene: TRBD2
clone size: once
CDR3 DNA: TGTGCCAGCAGTACGACTAGCGGGGCCTACGAGCAGTACTTC
CDR3 protein: CASSTTSGAYEQYF

V gene: TRBV28
J gene: TRBJ1-2
D gene: NA
clone size: once
CDR3 DNA: TGTGCCAGCAGTGACCCCGGCCTCTATGGCTACACCTTC
CDR3 protein: CASSDPGLYGYTF

V gene: TRBV11-3
J gene: TRBJ1-1
D gene: NA
clone size: NA
CDR3 DNA: TGTGCCAGCAGCGGTAGGGGGACTGAAGCTTTCTTT
CDR3 protein: CASSGRGTEAFF

V gene: TRBV2
J gene: TRBJ2-1
D gene: TRBD1
clone size: NA
CDR3 DNA: TGTGCCAGCAGTGGGGGACAGGGGGCGAGAAATGAGCAGTTCTTC
CDR3 protein: CASSGGQGARNEQFF

V gene: TRBV7-8
J gene: TRBJ1-4
D gene: NA
clone size: few
CDR3 DNA: TGTGCCAGCAGCTTAGCGAGTATCAATGAAAAACTGTTTTTT
CDR3 protein: CASSLASINEKLFF

V gene: TRBV19
J gene: TRBJ1-5
D gene: NA
clone size: once
CDR3 DNA: TGTGCCAGTAGTAGGGAGCTCGTGGGGAATCAAGTCCAGCATTTT
CDR3 protein: CASSRELVGNQVQHF

V gene: TRBV30
J gene: TRBJ1-3
D gene: NA
clone size: few
CDR3 DNA: TGTGCCTGGAGGGATGGAAACACCATATATTTT
CDR3 protein: CAWRDGNTIYF

V gene: TRBV7-9
J gene: TRBJ1-1
D gene: NA
clone size: NA
CDR3 DNA: TGTGCCAGCGACGGGGGATCTAAGAACACTGAAGCTTTCTTT
CDR3 protein: CASDGGSKNTEAFF

V gene: TRBV27
J gene: TRBJ2-6
D gene: NA
clone size: NA
CDR3 DNA: TGTGCCAGCAGTGGAGGGACGGGAAGCTCTGGGGCCAACGTCCTGACTTTC
CDR3 protein: CASSGGTGSSGANVLTF

V gene: TRBV27
J gene: TRBJ2-7
D gene: NA
clone size: NA
CDR3 DNA: TGTGCCAGCAGTTCCGGACTATCCAGCTCCTACGAGCAGTACTTC
CDR3 protein: CASSSGLSSSYEQYF

V gene: TRBV27
J gene: TRBJ2-3
D gene: NA
clone size: NA
CDR3 DNA: TGTGCCTCGGGCGATTACACAGATACGCAGTATTTT
CDR3 protein: CASGDYTDTQYF

V gene: TRBV11-2
J gene: TRBJ1-1
D gene: NA
clone size: NA
CDR3 DNA: TGTGCCAGCAGCCCCCACCTCCTGGGAGCTGAAGCTTTCTTT
CDR3 protein: CASSPHLLGAEAFF

V gene: TRBV9
J gene: TRBJ1-1
D gene: NA
clone size: NA
CDR3 DNA: TGTGCCAGCAGCGCCGCTATGAACACTGAAGCTTTCTTT
CDR3 protein: CASSAAMNTEAFF

V gene: TRBV7-2
J gene: TRBJ1-2
D gene: NA
clone size: NA
CDR3 DNA: TGTGCCAGCAGCTTACCCGACAGGAACTATGGCTACACCTTC
CDR3 protein: CASSLPDRNYGYTF

V gene: TRBV19
J gene: TRBJ2-7
D gene: NA
clone size: NA
CDR3 DNA: TGTGCCAGTAGTTCCCGACAGGACGAGCAGTACTTC
CDR3 protein: CASSSRQDEQYF

V gene: TRBV27
J gene: TRBJ1-1
D gene: NA
clone size: NA
CDR3 DNA: TGTGCCAGCAGTTTAGTTCCGGAGTGGACTGAAGCTTTCTTT
CDR3 protein: CASSLVPEWTEAFF

V gene: TRBV6-5
J gene: TRBJ2-7
D gene: TRBD2
clone size: few
CDR3 DNA: TGTGCCAGCAGTTACTCGGCGGGAGGCTACGAGCAGTACTTC
CDR3 protein: CASSYSAGGYEQYF

V gene: TRBV28
J gene: TRBJ1-2
D gene: NA
clone size: once
CDR3 DNA: TGTGCCAGCAGTCCCGATGGGGCTGGTGTTCTTCTCTACACCTTC
CDR3 protein: CASSPDGAGVLLYTF

V gene: TRBV28
J gene: TRBJ1-4
D gene: NA
clone size: NA
CDR3 DNA: TGTGCCAGCGGGGGAGTAAATGAAAAACTGTTTTTT
CDR3 protein: CASGGVNEKLFF

V gene: TRBV5-6
J gene: TRBJ1-2
D gene: NA
clone size: NA
CDR3 DNA: TGTGCCAGCAGTTGGGGACCTTTGAAATCTAACTATGGCTACACCTTC
CDR3 protein: CASSWGPLKSNYGYTF

V gene: TRBV4-1
J gene: TRBJ2-5
D gene: NA
clone size: NA
CDR3 DNA: TGCGCCAGCAGCCAAGACGGGACTGATCAAGAGACCCAGTACTTC
CDR3 protein: CASSQDGTDQETQYF

V gene: TRBV7-2
J gene: TRBJ2-2
D gene: NA
clone size: once
CDR3 DNA: TGTGCCAGCAGCCACACGAGGGGAGTAGCCGGGGAGCTGTTTTTT
CDR3 protein: CASSHTRGVAGELFF

V gene: TRBV18
J gene: TRBJ2-3
D gene: NA
clone size: NA
CDR3 DNA: TGTGCCAGCTCACCGTACGCGATAAAATCACTAGAGACAGATACGCAGTATTTT
CDR3 protein: CASSPYAIKSLETDTQYF

V gene: TRBV6-5
J gene: TRBJ1-2
D gene: TRBD1
clone size: once
CDR3 DNA: TGTGCCAGCAGGAACGACAGGGCGGATGGCTACACCTTC
CDR3 protein: CASRNDRADGYTF

V gene: TRBV12-5
J gene: TRBJ2-4
D gene: NA
clone size: few
CDR3 DNA: TGTGCTAGTGGTTTGGATACGAGCAGGGCGAAAAACATTCAGTACTTC
CDR3 protein: CASGLDTSRAKNIQYF

V gene: TRBV28
J gene: TRBJ2-2
D gene: NA
clone size: NA
CDR3 DNA: TGTGCCAGCTTTGCATATGGGACCGGGGAGCTGTTTTTT
CDR3 protein: CASFAYGTGELFF

V gene: TRBV19
J gene: TRBJ1-5
D gene: NA
clone size: NA
CDR3 DNA: TGTGCCAGTAGACCAACTGGTAGGGCGGACGGCCAGCCCCAGCATTTT
CDR3 protein: CASRPTGRADGQPQHF

V gene: TRBV6-5
J gene: TRBJ2-7
D gene: NA
clone size: NA
CDR3 DNA: TGTGCCAGCATCAAAAGGGGGGGAGGCAACTACGAGCAGTACTTC
CDR3 protein: CASIKRGGGNYEQYF

V gene: TRBV4-1
J gene: TRBJ2-3
D gene: TRBD1
clone size: once
CDR3 DNA: TGCGCCAGCAGCCAGTTTTGGACAGGCCTCTCGGGAACAGATACGCAGTATTTT
CDR3 protein: CASSQFWTGLSGTDTQYF

V gene: TRBV19
J gene: TRBJ1-5
D gene: NA
clone size: NA
CDR3 DNA: TGTGCCAGTAGTATTCAACGTGGACTCGGGCCCCAGCATTTT
CDR3 protein: CASSIQRGLGPQHF

V gene: TRBV7-8
J gene: TRBJ1-5
D gene: NA
clone size: NA
CDR3 DNA: TGTGCCAGCAGCTTAGCGCTAGGAGGACAGCCCCAGCATTTT
CDR3 protein: CASSLALGGQPQHF

V gene: TRBV7-9
J gene: TRBJ1-5
D gene: NA
clone size: NA
CDR3 DNA: TGTGCCAGCAGCTCAGACGGCCCAAGCCAGCCCCAGCATTTT
CDR3 protein: CASSSDGPSQPQHF

V gene: TRBV19
J gene: TRBJ1-5
D gene: TRBD1
clone size: NA
CDR3 DNA: TGTGCCAGTAGTGCGACAGGGTATAGCAATCAGCCCCAGCATTTT
CDR3 protein: CASSATGYSNQPQHF

V gene: TRBV5-1
J gene: TRBJ2-3
D gene: TRBD2
clone size: NA
CDR3 DNA: TGCGCCAGCAGCTCTAGGGCGGGAGCGGAACACACAGATACGCAGTATTTT
CDR3 protein: CASSSRAGAEHTDTQYF

V gene: TRBV2
J gene: TRBJ1-3
D gene: NA
clone size: NA
CDR3 DNA: TGTGCCAGCAGCCCCCTCAGAGGAAACACCATATATTTT
CDR3 protein: CASSPLRGNTIYF

V gene: TRBV6-2/TRBV6-3
J gene: TRBJ2-2
D gene: TRBD2
clone size: NA
CDR3 DNA: TGTGCCAGCAGTCAACGACTAGCGGGGGGTCGTACTTTAAACACCGGGGAGCTGTTTTTT
CDR3 protein: CASSQRLAGGRTLNTGELFF

V gene: TRBV20-1
J gene: TRBJ1-5
D gene: NA
clone size: NA
CDR3 DNA: TGCAGTGCTAGTCCGGGGGGGTACTATCAGCCCCAGCATTTT
CDR3 protein: CSASPGGYYQPQHF

V gene: TRBV7-6
J gene: TRBJ2-1
D gene: TRBD2
clone size: NA
CDR3 DNA: TGTGCCAGCAGCTTAGTTTGGACTAGCGGAAACAATGAGCAGTTCTTC
CDR3 protein: CASSLVWTSGNNEQFF

V gene: TRBV3-1/TRBV3-2
J gene: TRBJ1-1
D gene: NA
clone size: NA
CDR3 DNA: TGTGCCAGCAGCCAAAAACAGGGAAGCGCTGAAGCTTTCTTT
CDR3 protein: CASSQKQGSAEAFF